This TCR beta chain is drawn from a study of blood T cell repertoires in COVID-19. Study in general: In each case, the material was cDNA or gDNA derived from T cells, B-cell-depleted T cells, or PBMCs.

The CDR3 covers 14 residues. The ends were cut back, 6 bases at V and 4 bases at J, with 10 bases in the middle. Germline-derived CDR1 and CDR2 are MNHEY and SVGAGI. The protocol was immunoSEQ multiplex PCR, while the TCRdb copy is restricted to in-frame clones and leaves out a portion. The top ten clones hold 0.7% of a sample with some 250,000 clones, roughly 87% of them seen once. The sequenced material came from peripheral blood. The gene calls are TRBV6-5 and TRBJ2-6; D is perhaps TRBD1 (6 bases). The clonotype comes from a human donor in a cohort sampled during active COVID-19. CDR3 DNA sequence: TGTGCCAGCAGAACAGGGCAAGGGGCCAACGTCCTGACTTTC. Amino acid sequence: CASRTGQGANVLTF.